This T cell receptor beta chain stems from a study of blood T cell repertoires in COVID-19. Some clones are missing from TCRdb's copy, which holds only in-frame ones; the method was immunoSEQ multiplex PCR. The table lists 150,000 to 200,000 clones, about nine tenths of them singletons. The CDR3 loop spans 15 amino acids. Material: peripheral blood. This clonotype was obtained from a young man who had recovered from COVID-19. The genes are TRBV21-1 and TRBJ1-5; the listed D gene, TRBD1, was not tested against the DNA. TRBV21-1 is tagged as a pseudogene. The CDR3 sequence: CASSSPGHSNQPQHF. CDR3 in DNA: TGTGCCAGCAGCAGCCCGGGACATAGCAATCAGCCCCAGCATTTT.